This T cell receptor beta chain was observed in a study of patients and donors after allogeneic stem cell transplantation. This clonotype has a handful of counts. TCRdb reprocessed the RT-PCR reads with MiXCR, giving one entry per CDR3 protein. Here the sample spans fewer than 95,000 distinct CDR3 sequences, roughly 5.2% being singletons. The CDR3 loop spans 16 amino acids. From germline, CDR1 is SGHAT and CDR2 FQNNGV. Deletions cut 5 bases from V and 2 bases from J, with 19 bases between. The TCR comes from a human donor who was either an allogeneic HSCT recipient or a stem cell or donor lymphocyte infusion donor (not recorded which). It is not recorded whose cells these are; they may come from a transplant donor. The chain is built from TRBV11-2 and TRBJ2-7; either TRBD1 or TRBD2 may supply D (5 bases each). The specimen was blood, either unsorted or a sorted T cell fraction (not recorded which). This CDR3 reads CASSPPRGDRTYEQYF. As DNA, the CDR3 is TGTGCCAGCAGCCCCCCCCGAGGGGACCGTACCTACGAGCAGTACTTC.